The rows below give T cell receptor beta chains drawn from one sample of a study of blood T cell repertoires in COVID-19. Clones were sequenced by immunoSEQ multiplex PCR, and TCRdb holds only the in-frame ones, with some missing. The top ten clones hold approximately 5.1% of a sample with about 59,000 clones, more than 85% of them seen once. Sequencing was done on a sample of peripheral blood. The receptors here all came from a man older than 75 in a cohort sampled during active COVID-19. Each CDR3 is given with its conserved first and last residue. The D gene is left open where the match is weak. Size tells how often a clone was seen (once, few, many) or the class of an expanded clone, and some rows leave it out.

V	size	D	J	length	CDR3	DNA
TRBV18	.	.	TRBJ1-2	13	CASSPGEDYGYTF	TGTGCCAGCTCACCAGGGGAGGACTATGGCTACACCTTC
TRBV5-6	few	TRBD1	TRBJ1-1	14	CASSPGTGRTEAFF	TGTGCCAGCAGCCCCGGGACAGGGCGAACTGAAGCTTTCTTT
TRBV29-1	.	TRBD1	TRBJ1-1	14	CSTTRDRGVTEAFF	TGCAGCACGACCCGGGACAGGGGGGTCACTGAAGCTTTCTTT
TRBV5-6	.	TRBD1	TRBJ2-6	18	CASSLTRDSRSGANVLTF	TGTGCCAGCAGCTTGACCCGGGACAGCCGCTCTGGGGCCAACGTCCTGACTTTC
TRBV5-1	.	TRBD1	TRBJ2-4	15	CASSGRTGAENIQYF	TGCGCCAGCAGCGGAAGGACAGGGGCGGAAAACATTCAGTACTTC
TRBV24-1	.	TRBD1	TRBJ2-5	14	CATSDLRTGETQYF	TGTGCCACCAGTGATCTCAGGACAGGGGAGACCCAGTACTTC
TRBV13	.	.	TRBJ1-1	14	CASSPLGGFTEAFF	TGTGCCAGCAGCCCGTTGGGGGGTTTCACTGAAGCTTTCTTT
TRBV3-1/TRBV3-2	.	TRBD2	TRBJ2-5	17	CASSQASGRNDQETQYF	TGTGCCAGCAGCCAAGCCAGCGGGAGGAACGACCAAGAGACCCAGTACTTC
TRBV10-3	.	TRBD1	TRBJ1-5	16	CAIHGQGILSNQPQHF	TGTGCCATCCATGGACAGGGGATACTCAGCAATCAGCCCCAGCATTTT
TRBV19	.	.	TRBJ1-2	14	CASSIDLIAGGYTF	TGTGCCAGTAGTATAGATCTTATCGCGGGCGGCTACACCTTC
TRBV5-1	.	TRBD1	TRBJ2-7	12	CASSDRDHEQYF	TGCGCCAGCAGTGACAGGGACCACGAGCAGTACTTC
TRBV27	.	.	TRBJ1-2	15	CASSSHTGKDYGYTF	TGTGCCAGCAGTTCGCATACAGGGAAGGACTATGGCTACACCTTC
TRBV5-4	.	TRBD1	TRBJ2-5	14	CASSEGRGQETQYF	TGTGCCAGCAGCGAAGGCAGGGGGCAAGAGACCCAGTACTTC
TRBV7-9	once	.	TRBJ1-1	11	CASSLFSEAFF	TGTGCCAGCAGCTTATTCTCTGAAGCTTTCTTT
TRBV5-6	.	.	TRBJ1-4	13	CASSLVQHEKLFF	TGTGCCAGCAGCTTGGTACAGCATGAAAAACTGTTTTTT
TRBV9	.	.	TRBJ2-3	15	CASSVVPLSPDTQYF	TGTGCCAGCAGCGTAGTCCCCCTTAGCCCAGATACGCAGTATTTT
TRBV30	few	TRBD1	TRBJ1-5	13	CAWAGTGNQPQHF	TGTGCCTGGGCCGGGACAGGCAATCAGCCCCAGCATTTT
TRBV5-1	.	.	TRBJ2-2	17	CASSLAGGLGNTGELFF	TGCGCCAGCAGCTTGGCCGGGGGTCTAGGGAACACCGGGGAGCTGTTTTTT
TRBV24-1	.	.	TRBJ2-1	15	CATSDPTGGSIKQFF	TGTGCCACCAGTGACCCGACCGGGGGTTCTATCAAGCAGTTCTTC
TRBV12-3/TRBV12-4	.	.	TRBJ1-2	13	CASSLQGTYGYTF	TGTGCCAGCAGTTTACAGGGGACCTATGGCTACACCTTC
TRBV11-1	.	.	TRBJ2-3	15	CASSLERASMDTQYF	TGTGCCAGCAGCTTAGAACGGGCTAGCATGGATACGCAGTATTTT
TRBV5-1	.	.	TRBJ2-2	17	CASSLLGQGGNTGELFF	TGCGCCAGCAGCTTGCTTGGGCAGGGGGGAAACACCGGGGAGCTGTTTTTT
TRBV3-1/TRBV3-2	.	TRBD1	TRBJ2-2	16	CASSHRGTGRGGELFF	TGTGCCAGCAGCCATCGCGGGACAGGTCGTGGCGGGGAGCTGTTTTTT
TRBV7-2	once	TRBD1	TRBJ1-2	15	CASSLARDRAYGYTF	TGTGCCAGCAGCTTAGCCCGGGACAGGGCCTATGGCTACACCTTC
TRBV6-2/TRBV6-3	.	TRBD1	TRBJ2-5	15	CASSSGTGGVETQYF	TGTGCCAGCAGTTCCGGGACAGGGGGCGTGGAGACCCAGTACTTC
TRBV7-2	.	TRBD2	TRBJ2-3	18	CASSTRARLAGGIDTQYF	TGTGCCAGCAGCACCCGAGCAAGACTAGCGGGGGGGATAGATACGCAGTATTTT
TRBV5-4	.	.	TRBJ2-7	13	CASSLTSSYEQYF	TGTGCCAGCAGCTTGACTAGCAGCTACGAGCAGTACTTC
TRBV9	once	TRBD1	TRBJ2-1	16	CASSVGSGDRGSEQFF	TGTGCCAGCAGCGTAGGTAGTGGGGACAGGGGATCCGAGCAGTTCTTC
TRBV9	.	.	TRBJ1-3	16	CASSVGTALTGNTIYF	TGTGCCAGCAGCGTAGGGACTGCTCTTACTGGAAACACCATATATTTT
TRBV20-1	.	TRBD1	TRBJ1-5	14	CSASRGQQNQPQHF	TGCAGTGCTAGTAGGGGACAGCAAAATCAGCCCCAGCATTTT